The 25 T cell receptor beta chains below were found in one sample sequenced in a study of T cells after yellow fever vaccination. Via MiXCR, TCRdb re-called the 5' RACE reads, giving one row per CDR3 protein. The sample holds 550,000 or so distinct CDR3 sequences, 15% to 20% seen once. This specimen was PBMCs, taken 15 days after the yellow fever booster vaccination. Receptors originate from a man aged 30 to 39 who received the YFV17D yellow fever vaccine.

V gene TRBV4-2 combines with J gene TRBJ2-6; D perhaps matches TRBD1 (6 bases). The ends were cut back, 4 bases at V and 2 bases at J, with 15 bases in the middle. Germline V gene sequence: CDR1 LGHNA, CDR2 YNFKEQ. The CDR3 consists of 17 residues. The chain's CDR3 is CASSRTASSTGANVLTF. The DNA for the CDR3 is TGTGCCAGCAGCCGGACAGCCTCCTCGACTGGGGCCAACGTCCTGACTTTC.

This chain joins TRBV2 and TRBJ2-1, with 16 bases aligning to TRBD2. The CDR3 is 20 residues long. The germline gives CDR1 SNHLY, CDR2 FYNNEI. The ends lost 6 bases at V and 2 bases at J; junction bases unmatched: 13. The CDR3 bases are TGTGCCAGCAGGATCAGGGGCGCCGGGACTAGCGGGAGGGCCTACAATGAGCAGTTCTTC. This gives the protein CASRIRGAGTSGRAYNEQFF. Together with reference TRBV2 and TRBJ2-1, the CDR3 gives the full variable domain: EPEVTQTPSHQVTQMGQEVILRCVPISNHLYFYWYRQILGQKVEFLVSFYNNEISEKSEIFDDQFSVERPDGSNFTLKIRSTKLEDSAMYFCASRIRGAGTSGRAYNEQFFGPGTRLTVL.

This clonotype has just a few counts. The rearrangement uses TRBV19 and TRBJ2-7; D gene uncertain. Deletions cut 7 bases from V and 2 bases from J, with 15 bases between. This CDR3 has 14 residues. Germline values: CDR1 LNHDA, CDR2 SQIVND (reference sequence). The chain's CDR3 is CASTRTPGAYEQYF. In DNA, the CDR3 is TGTGCCAGTACCAGAACGCCGGGCGCCTACGAGCAGTACTTC.

This clonotype was seen more than once but under ten times. V and J are TRBV20-1 and TRBJ2-1; either TRBD1 or TRBD2 may supply D (5 bases each). Between the trimmed V and J ends, which lost 0 bases and 10 bases, there was a span of 25 bases. This CDR3 comprises 17 residues. Germline V lookup: CDR1 DFQATT, CDR2 SNEGSKA (reference sequence). The CDR3 DNA reads TGCAGTGCTAGAGAGGGGCAGGTTAGAGGGGTAGTGCTAGAGCAGTTCTTC. It is translated as CSAREGQVRGVVLEQFF.

Comment on this clonotype: One end of the junction fails to match germline, which may point to a read error. The chain combines TRBV7-9 with TRBJ2-3; D is unresolved. The CDR3 covers 11 residues. Per the germline V gene, CDR1 is SEHNR and CDR2 is FQNEAQ (reference sequence). The CDR3 spells CASSNPTMLFF. The CDR3 region has the DNA TGTGCCAGCAGCAACCCCACTATGTTATTTTTT.

The chain recombines TRBV10-1 with TRBJ2-5; D is perhaps TRBD1 (6 bases). CDR1 and CDR2 (germline): WNHNN, SYGVQD (reference sequence). The length of the CDR3 is 14 residues. Trimming stripped 6 bases from V and 6 bases from J, with 17 bases between. The CDR3 nucleotides are TGCGCCAGCAGCCTCAACAGGGAAGCAAAGACCCAGTACTTC. Its protein product is CASSLNREAKTQYF.

This clonotype was picked up a small number of times. The chain recombines TRBV5-1 with TRBJ2-1; 8 positions match TRBD2. V shed 2 bases, J shed 4 bases, and the junction held 8 bases outside the gene matches. Germline V gene data show CDR1 as SGHRS and CDR2 as YFSETQ. The CDR3 runs to 16 residues. For the CDR3, the DNA is TGCGCCAGCAGCTTATCTGCACTAGCGGAATACAATGAGCAGTTCTTC. It yields the protein CASSLSALAEYNEQFF.

The chain has TRBV25-1 and TRBJ2-7, with 9 bases matching TRBD2. The CDR3 sequence is 15 residues long. Germline CDR1 and CDR2: MGHDK and SYGVNS. V was pared by 3 bases and J by 1 base, with 4 bases of the junction left unmatched. CDR3 in DNA: TGTGCCAGCAGTGATGGGGGACTAGCTTCCTACGAGCAGTACTTC. It codes for CASSDGGLASYEQYF.

Comment on this clonotype: Because it lacks the conserved phenylalanine or tryptophan at the end, this CDR3 is likely a read error. The limits of the CDR3 on the DNA are not certain, so only TCRdb's listed CDR3 is given. This CDR3 reads CASDWDRENTEAFL. The genes are TRBV21-1 and TRBJ1-1; whether TRBD1, the table's D call, matches the DNA was not checked. TRBV21-1 is described as a pseudogene. With termini counted, the CDR3 has 14 amino acids.

This clonotype was seen at least ten times. The chain links TRBV5-1 to TRBJ1-1; TRBD1 is a possible D gene (5 bases). The CDR3 has 14 residues. Germline loops: CDR1 SGHRS, CDR2 YFSETQ. Between the trimmed V and J ends, which lost 6 bases and 4 bases, there was a span of 16 bases. Here the CDR3 reads CASTRGGVRTEAFF. The CDR3 bases are TGCGCCAGCACCCGGGGGGGGGTTCGCACTGAAGCTTTCTTT.

The chain recombines TRBV12-3 or TRBV12-4 with TRBJ2-2, with D possibly matching TRBD2 (6 bases). V lost 5 bases, J lost 4 bases, and 11 bases lay in between. The CDR3 totals 14 residues. Here the CDR3 DNA reads TGTGCCAGCAGTGCTTGGGGGGTCACCGGGGAGCTGTTTTTT. It translates to CASSAWGVTGELFF.

This clonotype was seen more than once but under ten times. V usage is TRBV25-1 and J usage is TRBJ2-3, with TRBD1 identical over 7 bases. This CDR3 has 15 amino acids. The germline CDR1 and CDR2 sequences are MGHDK and SYGVNS. V dropped 6 bases and J dropped 0; count of bases not matched to a gene: 6. CDR3 in amino acids: CASSPGQRSTDTQYF. For the CDR3, the DNA is TGTGCCAGCAGCCCGGGACAGCGGAGCACAGATACGCAGTATTTT.

This chain links TRBV11-2 with TRBJ2-1; 8 nucleotides line up with TRBD2. The CDR3 is 18 residues long. Unmatched junction bases numbered 13, after V lost 3 bases and J lost 3 bases. CDR1 and CDR2 from the germline V gene are SGHAT and FQNNGV. CDR3 loop: CASSFSLSGTRNYNEQFF. CDR3 in DNA: TGTGCCAGCAGCTTTTCCCTCTCCGGGACTAGAAACTACAATGAGCAGTTCTTC. Full variable domain (outside the CDR3, taken from reference TRBV11-2 and TRBJ2-1): EAGVAQSPRYKIIEKRQSVAFWCNPISGHATLYWYQQILGQGPKLLIQFQNNGVVDDSQLPKDRFSAERLKGVDSTLKIQPAKLEDSAVYLCASSFSLSGTRNYNEQFFGPGTRLTVL.

V gene TRBV5-1 combines with J gene TRBJ2-3; 10 bases agree with TRBD2. Trimming removed 0 bases from V and 7 bases from J; junction bases left unmatched: 5. CDR1 and CDR2 from the germline V gene are SGHRS and YFSETQ. The CDR3 is made up of 15 amino acids. The CDR3 DNA follows: TGCGCCAGCAGCTTGGCAGTAGCGGGAGGATATACGCAGTATTTT. Its protein is CASSLAVAGGYTQYF.

The chain employs TRBV4-3 and TRBJ2-3; possible D gene TRBD1, 5 bases. V was pared by 2 bases and J by 3 bases, with 15 bases between. The germline gives CDR1 LGHNA, CDR2 YSLEER. The CDR3 covers 16 residues. The CDR3 region is CASSQSSQVWTDTQYF. CDR3 coding DNA: TGCGCCAGCAGCCAATCCTCACAGGTTTGGACAGATACGCAGTATTTT.

This sequence joins TRBV11-1 and TRBJ2-5; D is possibly TRBD1 or TRBD2 (5 bases each). Germline assignment: CDR1 SGHAT and CDR2 FQDESV (reference sequence). The CDR3 runs 20 residues. V gave up 0 bases and J gave up 4 bases, with 27 bases separating them. The CDR3 spells CASSLARPGIHQAQGETQYF. The CDR3 DNA sequence: TGTGCCAGCAGCTTAGCTCGACCGGGAATCCACCAAGCCCAGGGAGAGACCCAGTACTTC. The entire variable domain, with the rest obtained from reference TRBV11-1 and TRBJ2-5, is as follows: EAEVAQSPRYKITEKSQAVAFWCDPISGHATLYWYRQILGQGPELLVQFQDESVVDDSQLPKDRFSAERLKGVDSTLKIQPAELGDSAMYLCASSLARPGIHQAQGETQYFGPGTRLLVL.

In this sample, this clonotype turned up a few times. The gene calls are TRBV12-3 or TRBV12-4 and TRBJ1-1; D gene ambiguous. This CDR3 has 14 amino acids. V was clipped by 3 bases and J by 3 bases, with 11 bases between them. Here the CDR3 reads CASSLWVVDTEAFF. The CDR3 region has the DNA TGTGCCAGCAGTTTGTGGGTCGTGGACACTGAAGCTTTCTTT.

The V and J genes are TRBV5-1 and TRBJ2-7, with 7 positions matching TRBD1. Germline CDR1 SGHRS, CDR2 YFSETQ. With V trimmed by 4 bases and J by 6 bases, 4 bases remained unmatched. The CDR3 extends over 12 amino acids. CDR3 sequence reads: CASSLTGAEQYF. As DNA, the CDR3 is TGCGCCAGCAGCCTCACAGGGGCCGAGCAGTACTTC.

V is TRBV6-5 and J is TRBJ2-7; the D is unclear. CDR1 and CDR2 (germline): MNHEY, SVGAGI. The CDR3 extends over 13 amino acids. V was clipped by 0 bases and J by 5 bases, with 8 bases between them. CDR3 amino acids: CASSYSQGHEQYF. CDR3 nucleotides: TGTGCCAGCAGTTACTCCCAAGGCCACGAGCAGTACTTC.

This clonotype was counted a few times. The chain uses TRBV10-2 and TRBJ1-5; D not certain. Germline CDR1 reads WSHSY; CDR2 reads SAAADI. CDR3 size: 13 residues. Between the trimmed V and J ends, which lost 6 bases and 4 bases, there was a span of 10 bases. CDR3 nucleotide sequence: TGCGCCAGCAGGCCCGCGAAAAATCAGCCCCAGCATTTT. Protein sequence: CASRPAKNQPQHF.

The V call is TRBV12-5, the J call TRBJ2-7; D unresolved. The CDR3 loop spans 11 amino acids. CDR1 and CDR2 (germline): LGHNT, FRNRAP. With 3 bases removed from V and 7 bases from J, the gap between germline ends came to 7 bases. The CDR3 nucleotides read TGTGCTAGTGGTTTCAACACTGAGCAGTACTTC. Translated: CASGFNTEQYF.

This clonotype was counted ten times or more. V gene TRBV5-1 combines with J gene TRBJ2-3, with no clear D. From germline, CDR1 is SGHRS and CDR2 YFSETQ. There are 13 residues in the CDR3. Between the trimmed V and J ends, which lost 4 bases and 3 bases, there was a span of 9 bases. The CDR3 DNA reads TGCGCCAGCAGCGCGACGACGACAGATACGCAGTATTTT. Amino acids: CASSATTTDTQYF.

This clonotype was recorded a few times. The chain is built from TRBV7-8 and TRBJ2-7, with D uncertain. CDR1 SGHVS and CDR2 FQNEAQ come from the germline V gene. Trimming took off 2 bases at V and 0 bases at J, with 11 bases between the two ends. This CDR3 has 15 residues. CDR3 bases: TGTGCCAGCAGCTTACAAGAGCTTACCTCCTACGAGCAGTACTTC. Translated, it gives CASSLQELTSYEQYF.

The rearrangement joins TRBV12-3 or TRBV12-4 to TRBJ2-7; possibly TRBD1 for D (6 bases). V dropped 7 bases and J dropped 6 bases, with 19 bases sitting between them. The CDR3 contains 14 residues. The CDR3 bases are TGTGCCAGCATTCCCCCCCACAGGGCCTCCGAGCAGTACTTC. Translation gives CASIPPHRASEQYF.

This clonotype was counted between two and nine times. CDR3 in DNA: TGCGCCAGCAGCTTGGGGGGTACTAGCGGGAACTACGAGCAGTACTTC. This gives the protein CASSLGGTSGNYEQYF. The chain employs TRBV5-1 and TRBJ2-7, with 10 bases lining up with TRBD2. Germline V lookup: CDR1 SGHRS, CDR2 YFSETQ. Trimming at V came to 0 bases and at J to 3 bases, leaving 6 bases not matched to a gene. The CDR3 consists of 16 residues.